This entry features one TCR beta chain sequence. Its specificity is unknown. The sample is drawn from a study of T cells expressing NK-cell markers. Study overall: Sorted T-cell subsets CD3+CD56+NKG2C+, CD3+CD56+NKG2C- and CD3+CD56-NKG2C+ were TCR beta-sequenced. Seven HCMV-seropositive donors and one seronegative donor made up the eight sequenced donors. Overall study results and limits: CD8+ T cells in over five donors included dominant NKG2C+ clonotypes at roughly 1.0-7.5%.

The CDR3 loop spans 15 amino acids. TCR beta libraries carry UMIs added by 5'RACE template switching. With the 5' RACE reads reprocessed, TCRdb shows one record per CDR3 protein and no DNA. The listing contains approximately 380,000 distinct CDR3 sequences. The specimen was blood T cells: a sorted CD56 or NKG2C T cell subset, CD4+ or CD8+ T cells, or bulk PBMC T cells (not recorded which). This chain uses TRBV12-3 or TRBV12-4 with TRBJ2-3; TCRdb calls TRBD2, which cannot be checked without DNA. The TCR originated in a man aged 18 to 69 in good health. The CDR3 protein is CASSFWGGTQGTQYF.